This T cell receptor beta chain was retrieved from a study of blood T cells in healthy people across ages. Study results and caveats: The diversity estimates, figures obtained from one million T cells, were considered underestimates.

This CDR3 is built from 14 residues. V was shortened by 4 bases and J by 7 bases, with 11 bases between the two germline ends. Looked up from germline, CDR1 is SGHTA and CDR2 is FQGNSA. The authors ran a second PCR of about 7 to 11 cycles using a sample-barcoded 5' primer and a J-beta primer mix. Every cDNA was tagged by a template-switch adaptor with 12 random nucleotides. TCRdb passed the 5' RACE reads through MiXCR, listing each CDR3 protein once. Of hundreds of thousands of distinct CDR3 sequences in the sample, roughly 25% were seen once. This clonotype showed up just a few times. What it recognizes is unknown. These data also formed part of another study, on T cells of mothers and their children.

Sequenced input: blood. The TCR comes from a boy between 5 and 17 years old in good health. This rearrangement joins TRBV7-2 to TRBJ1-6, with D uncertain. CDR3 sequence reads: CASSSAGGNSPLHF. The CDR3 region has the DNA TGTGCCAGCAGCTCAGCGGGTGGGAATTCACCCCTCCACTTT.